Reported below is one T cell receptor beta chain. This specimen comes from a study of blood T cell repertoires in COVID-19. The CDR3 has 13 amino acids. Germline lookup yields CDR1 SGHAT and CDR2 FQNNGV. V was trimmed by 0 bases and J by 6 bases, leaving 6 bases between them. Original processing methods: Amplification of reference gene primers provided the estimated nucleated cell counts. Produced via immunoSEQ multiplex PCR; TCRdb's table is partial and in-frame only. The V and J calls and clone size are taken from that table; D and trimming were inferred from the DNA. The sample has fewer than 200,000 clones, about 75% seen once.

The sample taken for sequencing was peripheral blood. The chain couples TRBV11-2 to TRBJ2-1; D is ambiguous. The source is a woman between 65 and 79 years old with acute or convalescent COVID-19. The CDR3 protein is CASSLDTSNEQFF. The CDR3, as DNA: TGTGCCAGCAGCTTAGATACAAGCAATGAGCAGTTCTTC. Drawing the rest from reference TRBV11-2 and TRBJ2-1, the complete variable domain is EAGVAQSPRYKIIEKRQSVAFWCNPISGHATLYWYQQILGQGPKLLIQFQNNGVVDDSQLPKDRFSAERLKGVDSTLKIQPAKLEDSAVYLCASSLDTSNEQFFGPGTRLTVL.